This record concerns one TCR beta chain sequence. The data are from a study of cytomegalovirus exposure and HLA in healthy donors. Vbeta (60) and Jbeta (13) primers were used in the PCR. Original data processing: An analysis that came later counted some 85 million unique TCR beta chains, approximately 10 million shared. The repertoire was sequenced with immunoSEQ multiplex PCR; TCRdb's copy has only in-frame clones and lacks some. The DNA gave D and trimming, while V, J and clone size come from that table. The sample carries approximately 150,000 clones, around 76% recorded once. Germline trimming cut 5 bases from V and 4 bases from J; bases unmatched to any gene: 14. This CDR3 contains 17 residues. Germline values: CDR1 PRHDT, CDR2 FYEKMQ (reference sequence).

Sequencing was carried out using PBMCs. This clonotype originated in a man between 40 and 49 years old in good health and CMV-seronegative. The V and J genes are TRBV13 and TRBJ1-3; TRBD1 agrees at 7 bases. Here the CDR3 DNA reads TGTGCCAGCAGCCCGCTTTTTTGGACAGGTCCAGGAAACACCATATATTTT. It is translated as CASSPLFWTGPGNTIYF.